The 19 T cell receptor beta chains given below trace back to one sample, sequenced in a study of CD8 T cells in ankylosing spondylitis. TCRdb recomputed calls from the 5' RACE reads with MiXCR, one row per CDR3 protein. The sample yields about 400,000 distinct CDR3 sequences, about 20% seen once. Study-level findings and limits: In ankylosing spondylitis blood, a motif of roughly 8 highly homologous TCR beta variants appeared characteristic.

No antigen has been assigned to these receptors. Sequencing input: blood, either unsorted or a sorted T cell fraction (not recorded which). The source is a male donor with ankylosing spondylitis.

This clonotype was observed a few times. J is TRBJ1-4 and V is TRBV18; D gene ambiguous. The CDR3 length is 15 residues. V gave up 2 bases and J gave up 3 bases, with 10 bases separating them. From germline, CDR1 is KGHSH and CDR2 LQKENI. The CDR3 here is CASSPRQAPNEKLFF. DNA for the CDR3: TGTGCCAGCTCACCAAGGCAGGCCCCTAATGAAAAACTGTTTTTT.

V and J are TRBV11-2 and TRBJ2-3, with 8 bases identical to TRBD1. This CDR3 comprises 14 residues. J gave up 6 bases and V 4 bases, and 6 bases lay outside the gene matches. Germline lookup yields CDR1 SGHAT and CDR2 FQNNGV. CDR3 sequence reads: CASSSNRGSDTQYF. The CDR3 DNA follows: TGTGCCAGCAGCTCAAACAGGGGGTCGGATACGCAGTATTTT.

This clonotype was counted at least ten times. The chain combines TRBV5-1 with TRBJ2-5; no reliable D call. From germline, CDR1 is SGHRS and CDR2 YFSETQ. Trimming removed 4 bases at V and 1 base at J, with 5 bases between. The length of the CDR3 is 12 residues. CDR3 DNA: TGCGCCAGCAGCCCCTTCCAAGAGACCCAGTACTTC. It encodes CASSPFQETQYF.

The table lists this clonotype with a few counts. The genes are TRBV6-5 and TRBJ2-1, with 8 bases fitting TRBD2. This CDR3 spans 17 amino acids. From germline, CDR1 is MNHEY and CDR2 SVGAGI. The trim removed 0 bases at V and 7 bases at J, leaving 11 bases unmatched. The CDR3 sequence: CASSYSFTGGTGNEQFF. The CDR3 DNA follows: TGTGCCAGCAGTTACTCCTTCACGGGAGGGACGGGTAATGAGCAGTTCTTC.

Many counts were recorded for this clonotype. The chain recombines TRBV6-2 or TRBV6-3 with TRBJ1-1, with D hard to call. CDR3 length: 16 residues. V was pared by 0 bases and J by 0 bases, with 11 bases between. Germline CDR1 MNHEY, CDR2 SVGEGT. The CDR3 is CASSYSRVRLNTEAFF. The CDR3 nucleotides read TGTGCCAGCAGTTACTCGAGGGTTCGTCTGAACACTGAAGCTTTCTTT.

CDR3 bases: TGTGCCAGCACCCCAGTTGGAAATTTCGCCGATACGCAGTATTTT. Translated, it gives CASTPVGNFADTQYF. The chain couples TRBV7-2 to TRBJ2-3; D is unresolved. V lost 7 bases and J lost 6, with 20 bases in between. In germline, CDR1 is SGHTA, CDR2 FQGNSA. The CDR3 is 15 amino acids.

This sequence joins TRBV7-9 and TRBJ2-1, with TRBD1 matching 8 bases. This CDR3 spans 16 amino acids. Germline loops: CDR1 SEHNR, CDR2 FQNEAQ (reference sequence). With 5 bases clipped from V and 6 bases from J, the junction kept 12 bases outside the gene matches. Here the CDR3 reads CASSPGETGVGNEQFF. The CDR3 DNA reads TGTGCCAGCAGCCCCGGAGAGACAGGGGTGGGCAATGAGCAGTTCTTC.

This chain's CDR3 is CASRHGQAGSTEAFF. The CDR3 bases are TGTGCCAGCAGGCACGGACAGGCCGGGAGCACTGAAGCTTTCTTT. The chain combines TRBV7-9 with TRBJ1-1; 7 nucleotides match TRBD1. The CDR3 loop spans 15 amino acids. With V trimmed by 6 bases and J by 4 bases, 11 bases remained unmatched. From germline, CDR1 is SEHNR and CDR2 FQNEAQ (reference sequence). Full variable domain (remainder filled in from reference TRBV7-9 and TRBJ1-1): DTGVSQNPRHKITKRGQNVTFRCDPISEHNRLYWYRQTLGQGPEFLTYFQNEAQLEKSRLLSDRFSAERPKGSFSTLEIQRTEQGDSAMYLCASRHGQAGSTEAFFGQGTRLTVV.

The rearrangement joins TRBV11-3 to TRBJ2-1, with D perhaps given as TRBD1 or TRBD2 (5 bases each). Germline values: CDR1 SGHNT, CDR2 YENEEA. This CDR3 is built from 15 residues. The V end lost 2 bases, the J end lost 2 bases, and 10 bases lay between the germline ends. The CDR3 region is CASSLSPGPYNEQFF. The CDR3 bases are TGTGCCAGCAGCTTATCTCCGGGACCCTACAATGAGCAGTTCTTC.

The chain has TRBV6-1 and TRBJ1-5; D is ambiguous. V gave up 3 bases and J gave up 3 bases, with 12 bases separating them. This CDR3 has 15 amino acids. The germline CDR1 and CDR2 sequences are MNHNS and SASEGT. Written as DNA, the CDR3 is TGTGCCAGCAGTGACACACACAGTTACAATCAGCCCCAGCATTTT. It is translated as CASSDTHSYNQPQHF.

This clonotype showed up just a few times. The chain recombines TRBV29-1 with TRBJ2-1; TRBD2 matches 7 bases. The germline gives CDR1 SQVTM, CDR2 ANQGSEA. This CDR3 has 14 residues. V was pared by 8 bases and J by 2 bases, with 9 bases of the junction left unmatched. CDR3 nucleotides: TGCAGCTCGGGGAGGGACTTTGCCTACAATGAGCAGTTCTTC. Amino acid sequence: CSSGRDFAYNEQFF.

This clonotype was seen at least ten times. The J gene is TRBJ2-3, the V gene TRBV4-2, with a weak D call TRBD2 (6 bases). Germline values: CDR1 LGHNA, CDR2 YNFKEQ. V lost 1 base and J lost 2, with 13 bases in between. This CDR3 region has 16 residues. CDR3 residues: CASSQVGGEPTDTQYF. DNA of the CDR3: TGTGCCAGCAGCCAAGTGGGGGGAGAGCCCACAGATACGCAGTATTTT.

This clonotype was recorded a few times. The chain couples TRBV20-1 to TRBJ2-7; D is undetermined. The CDR3 has 12 amino acids. V shed 3 bases and J shed 7 bases, with 13 bases lying between them. Per the germline V gene, CDR1 is DFQATT and CDR2 is SNEGSKA (reference sequence). The CDR3 reads CSASSGAEEQYF. The CDR3 DNA reads as TGCAGTGCTAGCTCGGGCGCGGAGGAGCAGTACTTC.

The V gene is TRBV14, the J gene TRBJ1-2; D not resolved. CDR3 size: 13 residues. V gave up 4 bases and J gave up 3 bases, with 9 bases separating them. Germline V gene lookup returns CDR1 SGHDN and CDR2 FVKESK. The CDR3 DNA sequence: TGTGCCAGCAGCCGGACCGACGACTATGGCTACACCTTC. Translating gives CASSRTDDYGYTF.

The chain recombines TRBV20-1 with TRBJ2-6, with a tentative D call TRBD1 (6 bases). V lost 6 bases, J lost 3 bases, and 15 bases lay in between. This CDR3 is 15 amino acids long. From germline, CDR1 is DFQATT and CDR2 SNEGSKA (reference sequence). CDR3 protein: CSARIQGRGANVLTF. DNA for the CDR3: TGCAGTGCCCGAATACAGGGACGTGGGGCCAACGTCCTGACTTTC.

This clonotype was counted between two and nine times. This rearrangement joins TRBV7-2 to TRBJ2-7, with unresolved D. The CDR3 contains 15 residues. The ends were cut back, 4 bases at V and 0 bases at J, with 13 bases in the middle. CDR1 and CDR2 from the germline V gene are SGHTA and FQGNSA. The CDR3 reads CASSSDQLSSYEQYF. In DNA form, the CDR3 reads TGTGCCAGCAGCTCGGACCAACTTTCCTCCTACGAGCAGTACTTC.

This chain uses TRBV3-1 with TRBJ2-1, with D perhaps given as TRBD1 or TRBD2 (5 bases each). The CDR3 loop spans 15 amino acids. Trimming took 5 bases from V and 13 from J, leaving 24 bases between them. The germline gives CDR1 LGHDT, CDR2 YNNKEL (reference sequence). CDR3 protein: CASSKQAGSYGGQFF. The CDR3 DNA is TGTGCCAGCAGCAAACAGGCAGGGAGTTATGGGGGTCAGTTCTTC.

The chain combines TRBV27 with TRBJ2-7, with 7 bases matching TRBD1. CDR1 is MNHEY and CDR2 is SMNVEV in the germline V gene (reference sequence). The CDR3 is 16 amino acids. Unmatched junction bases numbered 15, after V lost 6 bases and J lost 4 bases. The CDR3 DNA sequence: TGTGCCAGCAGACCTAGCCCTAGGACAGGATCTTACGAGCAGTACTTC. It specifies CASRPSPRTGSYEQYF.

The rearrangement links TRBV2 to TRBJ2-5; 13 bases align to TRBD2. The CDR3 has 18 residues. Germline V gene sequence: CDR1 SNHLY, CDR2 FYNNEI. Germline trimming cut 6 bases from V and 0 bases from J; bases unmatched to any gene: 10. CDR3 nucleotides: TGTGCCAGCAGGCCCCCGGGACTAGCGGGACTGTACCAAGAGACCCAGTACTTC. The encoded protein is CASRPPGLAGLYQETQYF.